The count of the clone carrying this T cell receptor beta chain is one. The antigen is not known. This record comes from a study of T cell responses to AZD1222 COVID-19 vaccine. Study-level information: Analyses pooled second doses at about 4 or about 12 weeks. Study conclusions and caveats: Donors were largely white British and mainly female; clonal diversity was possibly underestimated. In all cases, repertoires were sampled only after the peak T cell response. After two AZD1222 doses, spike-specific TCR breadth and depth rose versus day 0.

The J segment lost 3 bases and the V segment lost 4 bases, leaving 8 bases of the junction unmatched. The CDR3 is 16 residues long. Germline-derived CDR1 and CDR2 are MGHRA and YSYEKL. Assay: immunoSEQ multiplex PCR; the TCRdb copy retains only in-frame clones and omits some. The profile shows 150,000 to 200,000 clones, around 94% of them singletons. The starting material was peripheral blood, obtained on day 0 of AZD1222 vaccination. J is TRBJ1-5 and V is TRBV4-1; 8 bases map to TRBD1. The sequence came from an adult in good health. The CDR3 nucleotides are TGCGCCAGCAGCCGGCAGACAGGGGCCAACAATCAGCCCCAGCATTTT. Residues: CASSRQTGANNQPQHF.